This is a list of T cell receptor beta chains from one sample in a study of immune characterization of retroperitoneal liposarcoma. TCRdb reprocessed the PCR reads via MiXCR and lists one record per CDR3 protein. Counted here are some 11,000 distinct CDR3 sequences, approximately 22% occurring once; the ten biggest clones make up 8% to 9.5%. The source material was blood. The receptors here all came from a female donor with retroperitoneal liposarcoma. CDR3s include the opening cysteine and the closing phenylalanine or tryptophan. Each record gives: V gene, D gene, clone size, J gene, CDR3 DNA, CDR3 protein. D genes are given only for firm matches. Where a row states a size, it is once, few, many or the class of an expanded clone; other rows omit it.

v_call: TRBV6-1; d_call: NA; clone_size: NA; j_call: TRBJ2-7; cdr3_nt: TGTGCCAGCAGTGAAGCACAGGGATGGGGCACAGATACGCAGTACTTC; cdr3_aa: CASSEAQGWGTDTQYF
v_call: TRBV27; d_call: NA; clone_size: many; j_call: TRBJ1-1; cdr3_nt: TGTGCCAGCAGAGGGGGCACTGAAGCTTTCTTT; cdr3_aa: CASRGGTEAFF
v_call: TRBV4-1; d_call: TRBD2; clone_size: few; j_call: TRBJ2-1; cdr3_nt: TGCGCCAGCAGCCATCCGGGACTAGCGGGAGGTACAGATTACAATGAGCAGTTCTTC; cdr3_aa: CASSHPGLAGGTDYNEQFF
v_call: TRBV5-1; d_call: NA; clone_size: NA; j_call: TRBJ2-5; cdr3_nt: TGCGCCAGCAGTAAGGATGTAGAGACCCAGTACTTC; cdr3_aa: CASSKDVETQYF
v_call: TRBV12-3/TRBV12-4; d_call: NA; clone_size: medium-sized; j_call: TRBJ2-5; cdr3_nt: TGTGCCAGCAGTTTCGCAGGTGGGGAGACCCAGTACTTC; cdr3_aa: CASSFAGGETQYF
v_call: TRBV5-4; d_call: TRBD2; clone_size: many; j_call: TRBJ2-3; cdr3_nt: TGTGCCAGCAGCAGGCTAGCGGGGATCACAGATACGCAGTATTTT; cdr3_aa: CASSRLAGITDTQYF
v_call: TRBV6-5; d_call: NA; clone_size: medium-sized; j_call: TRBJ2-2; cdr3_nt: TGTGCCAGCAGTTACGGGGCTAACACCGGGGAGCTGTTTTTT; cdr3_aa: CASSYGANTGELFF
v_call: TRBV7-6; d_call: NA; clone_size: NA; j_call: TRBJ2-1; cdr3_nt: TGTGCCAGCAGCCCCGACTCGAGCTCCTACAATGAGCAGTTCTTC; cdr3_aa: CASSPDSSSYNEQFF
v_call: TRBV6-4; d_call: TRBD1; clone_size: NA; j_call: TRBJ2-1; cdr3_nt: TGTGCCAGCAGTGACGGGCAGGGGGACTACAATGAGCAGTTCTTC; cdr3_aa: CASSDGQGDYNEQFF
v_call: TRBV6-1; d_call: NA; clone_size: NA; j_call: TRBJ2-4; cdr3_nt: TGTGCCAGCAGTGAAGTTGACATTCAGTACTTC; cdr3_aa: CASSEVDIQYF
v_call: TRBV11-2; d_call: TRBD2; clone_size: few; j_call: TRBJ2-1; cdr3_nt: TGTGCCAGCAGCCTCCCTCGGACTAGAGAGCAGTTCTTC; cdr3_aa: CASSLPRTREQFF
v_call: TRBV12-3/TRBV12-4; d_call: NA; clone_size: many; j_call: TRBJ2-7; cdr3_nt: TGTGCCAGCAGCTCGAGAAGAACAAAGACAGGCTCCTACGAGCAGTACTTC; cdr3_aa: CASSSRRTKTGSYEQYF
v_call: TRBV11-3; d_call: TRBD1; clone_size: NA; j_call: TRBJ2-3; cdr3_nt: TGTGCCAGCAGCAGGGGGAAAACAGGGGACCACGACACAGATACGCAGTATTTT; cdr3_aa: CASSRGKTGDHDTDTQYF
v_call: TRBV6-1; d_call: NA; clone_size: many; j_call: TRBJ2-2; cdr3_nt: TGTGCCAGCAGTGGTTCTAGTTATGAGCCCGGGGAGCTGTTTTTT; cdr3_aa: CASSGSSYEPGELFF
v_call: TRBV5-6; d_call: NA; clone_size: NA; j_call: TRBJ1-2; cdr3_nt: TGTGCCAGCAGCTCCTACGACACTCGCGGGGGCTACACCTTC; cdr3_aa: CASSSYDTRGGYTF
v_call: TRBV7-2; d_call: NA; clone_size: NA; j_call: TRBJ2-3; cdr3_nt: TGTGCCAGCAGCTTAATGAGGGAGCTCACAGATACGCAGTATTTT; cdr3_aa: CASSLMRELTDTQYF
v_call: TRBV6-1; d_call: NA; clone_size: medium-sized; j_call: TRBJ1-2; cdr3_nt: TGTGCCAGCAAAGACCGGGACAACTATGGCTACACCTTC; cdr3_aa: CASKDRDNYGYTF
v_call: TRBV11-2; d_call: TRBD2; clone_size: NA; j_call: TRBJ2-1; cdr3_nt: TGTGCCAGCAGCTCGTGGACTAGCGTCAATGAGCAGTTCTTC; cdr3_aa: CASSSWTSVNEQFF
v_call: TRBV27; d_call: TRBD2; clone_size: few; j_call: TRBJ2-1; cdr3_nt: TGTGCCAGCAGTTCGGGACTAGCGGGACCCAATGAGCAGTTCTTC; cdr3_aa: CASSSGLAGPNEQFF
v_call: TRBV4-3; d_call: TRBD2; clone_size: once; j_call: TRBJ2-7; cdr3_nt: TGCGCCAGCAGCCAAGGGCGACTAGCGGGAGTCTACGAGCAGTACTTC; cdr3_aa: CASSQGRLAGVYEQYF
v_call: TRBV6-5; d_call: TRBD2; clone_size: medium-sized; j_call: TRBJ2-1; cdr3_nt: TGTGCCAGCAGTTACGTTGGCCTAAGCGGGAGTAATGAGCAGTTCTTC; cdr3_aa: CASSYVGLSGSNEQFF
v_call: TRBV10-1; d_call: NA; clone_size: few; j_call: TRBJ1-4; cdr3_nt: TGCGCCAGCAGTGGGACATCCTCTCCAGGTGAAAAACTGTTTTTT; cdr3_aa: CASSGTSSPGEKLFF
v_call: TRBV27; d_call: NA; clone_size: few; j_call: TRBJ1-2; cdr3_nt: TGTGCCAGCAAACCGGGACACCACTATGGCTACACCTTC; cdr3_aa: CASKPGHHYGYTF
v_call: TRBV5-1; d_call: TRBD1; clone_size: NA; j_call: TRBJ2-1; cdr3_nt: TGCGCCAGCAGCTTGGACAGGGGGCAACATGAGCAGTTCTTC; cdr3_aa: CASSLDRGQHEQFF
v_call: TRBV28; d_call: NA; clone_size: NA; j_call: TRBJ2-4; cdr3_nt: TGTGCCAGCAGTCCCGGGTTAGCCAAAAACATTCAGTACTTC; cdr3_aa: CASSPGLAKNIQYF
v_call: TRBV10-1; d_call: NA; clone_size: medium-sized; j_call: TRBJ2-3; cdr3_nt: TGCGCCAGCAGGCCCAGGGTCGGGAGAGTCTCAGATACGCAGTATTTT; cdr3_aa: CASRPRVGRVSDTQYF
v_call: TRBV11-1; d_call: NA; clone_size: medium-sized; j_call: TRBJ2-1; cdr3_nt: TGTGCCAGCAGCGACCTTTACTCCTACAATGAGCAGTTCTTC; cdr3_aa: CASSDLYSYNEQFF
v_call: TRBV3-1; d_call: TRBD2; clone_size: NA; j_call: TRBJ2-5; cdr3_nt: TGTGCCAGCAGCCAAGATTATGTTAGCGGGAGACAGACCCAGTACTTC; cdr3_aa: CASSQDYVSGRQTQYF
v_call: TRBV3-1; d_call: NA; clone_size: NA; j_call: TRBJ2-7; cdr3_nt: TGTGCCAGCAGCCAAAGTGGTGGCAGGCGGTATCACGAGCAGTACTTC; cdr3_aa: CASSQSGGRRYHEQYF
v_call: TRBV4-1; d_call: TRBD2; clone_size: many; j_call: TRBJ2-5; cdr3_nt: TGCGCCAGCAAACGAGCGGGAGGGGCGACAGAGACCCAGTACTTC; cdr3_aa: CASKRAGGATETQYF
v_call: TRBV6-4; d_call: NA; clone_size: few; j_call: TRBJ2-2; cdr3_nt: TGTGCCAGCAGTGACTCTCAGGACACCGGGGAGCTGTTTTTT; cdr3_aa: CASSDSQDTGELFF
v_call: TRBV25-1; d_call: NA; clone_size: NA; j_call: TRBJ2-5; cdr3_nt: TGTGCCAGCAGTAAGGGGGAGGGCTACAATGAGCAGTACTTC; cdr3_aa: CASSKGEGYNEQYF
v_call: TRBV7-3; d_call: NA; clone_size: NA; j_call: TRBJ1-1; cdr3_nt: TGTGCCAGCAGCTTAACAGGGGTCACTGAAGCTTTCTTT; cdr3_aa: CASSLTGVTEAFF
v_call: TRBV6-1; d_call: NA; clone_size: many; j_call: TRBJ1-2; cdr3_nt: TGTGCCAGCAGTGAAGGAGCAGGGGAGGGCTATGGCTACACCTTC; cdr3_aa: CASSEGAGEGYGYTF
v_call: TRBV5-1; d_call: TRBD2; clone_size: few; j_call: TRBJ2-1; cdr3_nt: TGCGCCAGCAGCCCCGGGACTAGCGGTAACAATGAGCAGTTCTTC; cdr3_aa: CASSPGTSGNNEQFF
v_call: TRBV12-3/TRBV12-4; d_call: NA; clone_size: NA; j_call: TRBJ2-7; cdr3_nt: TGTGCCAGCGCACGAGGGTCGGTAGGCGAGCAGTACTTC; cdr3_aa: CASARGSVGEQYF
v_call: TRBV6-6; d_call: NA; clone_size: NA; j_call: TRBJ1-1; cdr3_nt: TGTGCCAGCAGCCGCCCCACAGGGAGCACTGAAGCTTTCTTT; cdr3_aa: CASSRPTGSTEAFF
v_call: TRBV3-1; d_call: TRBD2; clone_size: NA; j_call: TRBJ2-1; cdr3_nt: TGTGCCAGCAGCCAAGGTAGCGGGAGTTTCGATGAGCAGTTCTTC; cdr3_aa: CASSQGSGSFDEQFF
v_call: TRBV12-3/TRBV12-4; d_call: NA; clone_size: few; j_call: TRBJ2-7; cdr3_nt: TGTGCCAGCAGACAGTGGGGCAGCTACGAGCAGTACTTC; cdr3_aa: CASRQWGSYEQYF
v_call: TRBV6-1; d_call: NA; clone_size: medium-sized; j_call: TRBJ2-2; cdr3_nt: TGTGCCAGCAGTCCCGCCATTAATATTGGAAACGGGGAGCTGTTTTTT; cdr3_aa: CASSPAINIGNGELFF
v_call: TRBV4-1; d_call: NA; clone_size: NA; j_call: TRBJ2-5; cdr3_nt: TGCGCCAGCAGCCAAGATAATGAACAAACGCAAGAGACCCAGTACTTC; cdr3_aa: CASSQDNEQTQETQYF
v_call: TRBV6-1; d_call: NA; clone_size: medium-sized; j_call: TRBJ2-5; cdr3_nt: TGTGCCACCAAAGTGGACTCCCAATTGATGACCCAGTACTTC; cdr3_aa: CATKVDSQLMTQYF
v_call: TRBV4-1; d_call: NA; clone_size: NA; j_call: TRBJ2-6; cdr3_nt: TGCGCCAGCAGCCAAGACAGAGCCTCTGGGGCCAACGTCCTGACTTTC; cdr3_aa: CASSQDRASGANVLTF
v_call: TRBV12-5; d_call: TRBD1; clone_size: medium-sized; j_call: TRBJ2-1; cdr3_nt: TGTGCTAGTGGCCCGGGACAGAGCTCCTACAATGAGCAGTTCTTC; cdr3_aa: CASGPGQSSYNEQFF
v_call: TRBV6-6; d_call: TRBD1; clone_size: many; j_call: TRBJ2-1; cdr3_nt: TGTGCCAGCAGTTACCAGGGGGCCGGAGACGAGCAGTTCTTC; cdr3_aa: CASSYQGAGDEQFF
v_call: TRBV27; d_call: NA; clone_size: few; j_call: TRBJ2-5; cdr3_nt: TGTGCCAGCAGTTTTCGAGGGGAGCAGTACTTC; cdr3_aa: CASSFRGEQYF
v_call: TRBV10-1; d_call: NA; clone_size: many; j_call: TRBJ2-3; cdr3_nt: TGCGCCAGCAGTGAGTCGACGCGGGGAGATACGCAGTATTTT; cdr3_aa: CASSESTRGDTQYF
v_call: TRBV6-6; d_call: NA; clone_size: many; j_call: TRBJ1-2; cdr3_nt: TGTGCCAGCAGTTACCGGGACGGGTTCTATGGCTACACCTTC; cdr3_aa: CASSYRDGFYGYTF
v_call: TRBV4-1; d_call: NA; clone_size: NA; j_call: TRBJ1-2; cdr3_nt: TGCGCCAGCAGCCGCGCGACGGGGTATGATGGCTACACCTTC; cdr3_aa: CASSRATGYDGYTF
v_call: TRBV12-3/TRBV12-4; d_call: NA; clone_size: few; j_call: TRBJ2-7; cdr3_nt: TGTGCCAGCAGTTTCGCAGGGGACGCCTACGAGCAGTACTTC; cdr3_aa: CASSFAGDAYEQYF
v_call: TRBV5-6; d_call: TRBD2; clone_size: few; j_call: TRBJ2-1; cdr3_nt: TGTGCCAGCAGCTTGGCTCCAGCGGGAGGGGGCAATGAGCAGTTCTTC; cdr3_aa: CASSLAPAGGGNEQFF
v_call: TRBV6-1; d_call: NA; clone_size: many; j_call: TRBJ1-1; cdr3_nt: TGTGCCAGCATCAGACCAGAGAACACTGAAGCTTTCTTT; cdr3_aa: CASIRPENTEAFF
v_call: TRBV27; d_call: NA; clone_size: NA; j_call: TRBJ2-7; cdr3_nt: TGTGCCAGCAGTTCCTACCTCCGCGGACAAGTGGGGGAGCAGTACTTC; cdr3_aa: CASSSYLRGQVGEQYF
v_call: TRBV4-1; d_call: TRBD1; clone_size: few; j_call: TRBJ1-5; cdr3_nt: TGCGCCAGCAGCCAAGCGGACAGGGTTGATCAGCCCCAGCATTTT; cdr3_aa: CASSQADRVDQPQHF